Shown below are 6 T cell receptor beta chains from a single sample sequenced in a study of blood T cell repertoires in COVID-19. Only in-frame clones appear in the TCRdb table, and some are missing; sequencing was by immunoSEQ multiplex PCR. The repertoire holds tens of thousands of clones, with 80% to 90% as singletons. Input material: peripheral blood. The receptors derive from a woman in her 40s with acute or convalescent COVID-19.

The CDR3 loop reads CASSLIRLAGEYNEQFF. CDR3 sequence (DNA): TGTGCCAGCAGCTTGATTCGTCTGGCGGGGGAATACAATGAGCAGTTCTTC. This chain connects TRBV5-6 to TRBJ2-1; 7 bases are shared with TRBD2. With V trimmed by 1 base and J by 4 bases, 11 bases remained unmatched. The CDR3 is 17 amino acids. The germline gives CDR1 SGHDT, CDR2 YYEEEE. Looking up the rest from reference TRBV5-6 and TRBJ2-1 gives the full variable domain: DAGVTQSPTHLIKTRGQQVTLRCSPKSGHDTVSWYQQALGQGPQFIFQYYEEEERQRGNFPDRFSGHQFPNYSSELNVNALLLGDSALYLCASSLIRLAGEYNEQFFGPGTRLTVL.

V gene TRBV27 combines with J gene TRBJ2-6; D uncertain. Trimming left V 3 bases short and J 4 bases short, with 10 bases between. Germline CDR1 and CDR2: MNHEY and SMNVEV (reference sequence). CDR3 length: 15 residues. CDR3 region: CASSLRGSGANVLTF. Here the CDR3 DNA reads TGTGCCAGCAGTTTGCGTGGTTCCGGGGCCAACGTCCTGACTTTC.

This clone has just a few counts. The genes are TRBV3-1 (or the pseudogene TRBV3-2) and TRBJ1-1; 7 bases align to TRBD1. After removal of 2 bases from V and 1 base from J, the junction contained 4 bases not matched to a gene. Germline V gene sequence: CDR1 LGHDT, CDR2 YNNKEL (reference sequence). The CDR3 runs 15 residues. The CDR3 loop is CASSQFDRENTEAFF. The CDR3 nucleotides read TGTGCCAGCAGCCAATTCGACAGGGAGAACACTGAAGCTTTCTTT.

This chain uses TRBV30 with TRBJ1-5; D gene ambiguous. Germline assignment: CDR1 GTSNPN and CDR2 SVGIG (reference sequence). The CDR3 runs 14 residues. Trimming removed 2 bases at V and 7 bases at J, with 15 bases between. The CDR3 loop is CAWSKDRLGQPQHF. CDR3 sequence (DNA): TGTGCCTGGAGTAAAGACCGCCTCGGGCAGCCCCAGCATTTT.

V and J are TRBV4-1 and TRBJ1-1, with D hard to call. The CDR3 is made up of 14 amino acids. Germline CDR1 reads MGHRA; CDR2 reads YSYEKL. The V end lost 0 bases, the J end lost 8 bases, and 13 bases lay between the germline ends. The CDR3 sequence is CASSQDGRTSEAFF. Here the CDR3 DNA reads TGCGCCAGCAGCCAAGATGGGAGGACCTCAGAAGCTTTCTTT.

In its sample, this clone was seen a few times. V gene TRBV28 combines with J gene TRBJ1-4; TRBD1 agrees at 10 bases. CDR1 is MDHEN and CDR2 is SYDVKM in the germline V gene. CDR3 length equals 14 residues. V shed 5 bases and J 7 bases; nucleotides not matched to a gene: 4. The CDR3 reads CASSVTGGFEKLFF. For the CDR3, the DNA is TGTGCCAGCAGTGTGACAGGGGGCTTTGAAAAACTGTTTTTT.